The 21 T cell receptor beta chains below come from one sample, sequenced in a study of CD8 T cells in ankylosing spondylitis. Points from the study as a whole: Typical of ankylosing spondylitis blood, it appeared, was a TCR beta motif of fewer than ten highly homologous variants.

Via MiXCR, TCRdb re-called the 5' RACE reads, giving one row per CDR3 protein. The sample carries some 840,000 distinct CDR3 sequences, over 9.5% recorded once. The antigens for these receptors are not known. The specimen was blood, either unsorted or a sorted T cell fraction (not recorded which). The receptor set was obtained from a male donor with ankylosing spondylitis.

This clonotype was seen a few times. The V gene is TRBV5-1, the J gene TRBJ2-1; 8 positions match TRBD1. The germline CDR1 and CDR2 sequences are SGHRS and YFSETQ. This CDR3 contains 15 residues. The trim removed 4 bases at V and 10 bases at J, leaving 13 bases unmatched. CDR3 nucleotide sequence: TGCGCCAGCAGCCAGGGACAGGTAGAAATCTTGGAGCAGTTCTTC. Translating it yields CASSQGQVEILEQFF. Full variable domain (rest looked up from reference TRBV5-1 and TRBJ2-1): KAGVTQTPRYLIKTRGQQVTLSCSPISGHRSVSWYQQTPGQGLQFLFEYFSETQRNKGNFPGRFSGRQFSNSRSEMNVSTLELGDSALYLCASSQGQVEILEQFFGPGTRLTVL.

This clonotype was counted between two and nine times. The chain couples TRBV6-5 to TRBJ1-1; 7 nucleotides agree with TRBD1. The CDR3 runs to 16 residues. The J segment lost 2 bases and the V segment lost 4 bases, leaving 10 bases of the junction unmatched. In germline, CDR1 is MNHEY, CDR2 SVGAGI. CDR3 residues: CASSWGAGTANTEAFF. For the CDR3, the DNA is TGTGCCAGCAGTTGGGGGGCCGGGACAGCCAACACTGAAGCTTTCTTT.

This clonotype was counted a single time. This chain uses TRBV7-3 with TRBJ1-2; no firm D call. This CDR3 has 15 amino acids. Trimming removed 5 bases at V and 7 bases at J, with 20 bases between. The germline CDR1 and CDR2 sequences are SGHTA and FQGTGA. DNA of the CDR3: TGTGCCAGCAGCCCGTGGGTGGCGGCCCGGCGTGGCTACACCTTC. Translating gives CASSPWVAARRGYTF.

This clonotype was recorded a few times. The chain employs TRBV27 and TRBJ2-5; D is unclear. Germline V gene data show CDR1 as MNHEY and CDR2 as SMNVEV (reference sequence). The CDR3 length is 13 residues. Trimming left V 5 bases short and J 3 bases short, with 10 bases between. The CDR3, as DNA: TGTGCCAGCAGTATCGTAGCAGAAGAGACCCAGTACTTC. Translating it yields CASSIVAEETQYF.

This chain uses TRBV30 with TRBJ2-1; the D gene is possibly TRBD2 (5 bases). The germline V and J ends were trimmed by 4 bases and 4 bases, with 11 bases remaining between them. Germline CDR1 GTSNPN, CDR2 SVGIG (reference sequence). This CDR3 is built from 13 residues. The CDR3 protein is CAWKRGPYNEQFF. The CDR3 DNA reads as TGTGCCTGGAAACGGGGTCCGTACAATGAGCAGTTCTTC.

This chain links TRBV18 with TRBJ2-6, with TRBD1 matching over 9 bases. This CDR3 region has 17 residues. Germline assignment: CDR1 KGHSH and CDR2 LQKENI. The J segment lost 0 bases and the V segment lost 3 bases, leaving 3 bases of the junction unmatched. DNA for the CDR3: TGTGCCAGCTCACCGGGACAGGGCTCCTCTGGGGCCAACGTCCTGACTTTC. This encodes CASSPGQGSSGANVLTF.

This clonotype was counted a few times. The CDR3 DNA reads TGTGCCAGCAGTCCCCGTGGGGGGTTGTATGGCTACACCTTC. Translating gives CASSPRGGLYGYTF. This rearrangement joins TRBV12-3 or TRBV12-4 to TRBJ1-2; weak D call: TRBD1 (5 bases). V lost 5 bases, J lost 5 bases, and 15 bases lay in between. The CDR3 is 14 residues long.

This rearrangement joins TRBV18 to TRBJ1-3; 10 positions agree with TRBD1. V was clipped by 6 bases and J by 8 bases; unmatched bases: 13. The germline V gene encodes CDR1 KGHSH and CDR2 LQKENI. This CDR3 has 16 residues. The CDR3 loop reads CASSPGQGVFGYTIYF. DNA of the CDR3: TGTGCCAGCTCCCCCGGACAGGGGGTTTTCGGGTACACCATATATTTT.

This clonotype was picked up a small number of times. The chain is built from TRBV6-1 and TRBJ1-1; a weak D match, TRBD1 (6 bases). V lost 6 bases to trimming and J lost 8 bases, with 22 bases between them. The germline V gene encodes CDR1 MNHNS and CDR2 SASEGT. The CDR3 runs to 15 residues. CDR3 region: CASRSGGSEEIEAFF. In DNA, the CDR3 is TGTGCCAGCAGATCGGGGGGCAGCGAGGAAATAGAAGCTTTCTTT.

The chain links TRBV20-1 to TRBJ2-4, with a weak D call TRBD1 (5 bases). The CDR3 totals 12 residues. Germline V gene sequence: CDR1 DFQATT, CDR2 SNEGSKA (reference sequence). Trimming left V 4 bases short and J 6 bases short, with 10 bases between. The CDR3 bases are TGCAGTGCTACAGGACATCTAAACATTCAGTACTTC. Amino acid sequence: CSATGHLNIQYF.

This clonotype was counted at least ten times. The CDR3 sequence: CASSLSWAGGELFF. The DNA of the CDR3 is TGTGCCAGCAGCTTATCATGGGCGGGAGGGGAGCTGTTTTTT. The chain recombines TRBV7-2 with TRBJ2-2, with D possibly matching TRBD2 (6 bases). Trimming removed 2 bases at V and 8 bases at J, with 12 bases between. Germline lookup yields CDR1 SGHTA and CDR2 FQGNSA. The CDR3 is made up of 14 amino acids.

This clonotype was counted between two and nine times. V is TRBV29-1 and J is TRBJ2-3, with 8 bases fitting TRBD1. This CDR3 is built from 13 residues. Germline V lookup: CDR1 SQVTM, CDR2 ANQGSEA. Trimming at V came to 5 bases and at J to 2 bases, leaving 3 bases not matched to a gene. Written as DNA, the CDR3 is TGCAGCGTTAACAGGGGGGCCACAGATACGCAGTATTTT. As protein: CSVNRGATDTQYF.

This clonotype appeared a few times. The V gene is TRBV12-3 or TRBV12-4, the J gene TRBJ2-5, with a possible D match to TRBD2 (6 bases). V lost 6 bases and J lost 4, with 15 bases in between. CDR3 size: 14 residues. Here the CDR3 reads CASSGTRRAETQYF. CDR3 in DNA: TGTGCCAGCAGCGGGACCCGGAGGGCAGAGACCCAGTACTTC.

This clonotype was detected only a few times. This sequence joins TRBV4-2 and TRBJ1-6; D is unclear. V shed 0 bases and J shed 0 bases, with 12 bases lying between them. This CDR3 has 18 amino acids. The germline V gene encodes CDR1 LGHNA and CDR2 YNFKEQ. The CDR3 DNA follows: TGTGCCAGCAGCCAAGATATTCGGTTCAGCTCCTATAATTCACCCCTCCACTTT. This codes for CASSQDIRFSSYNSPLHF.

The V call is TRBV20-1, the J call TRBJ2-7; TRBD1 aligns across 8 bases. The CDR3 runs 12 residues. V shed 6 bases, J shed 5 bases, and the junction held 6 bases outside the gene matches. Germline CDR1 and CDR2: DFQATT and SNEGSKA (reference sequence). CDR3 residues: CSAWTGSHEQYF. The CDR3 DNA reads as TGCAGTGCGTGGACAGGGTCCCACGAGCAGTACTTC.

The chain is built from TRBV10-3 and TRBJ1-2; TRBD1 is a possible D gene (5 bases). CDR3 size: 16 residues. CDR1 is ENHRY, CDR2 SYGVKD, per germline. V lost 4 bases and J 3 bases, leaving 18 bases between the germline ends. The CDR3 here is CAISAWDGATDYGYTF. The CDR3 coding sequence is TGTGCCATCAGTGCCTGGGACGGAGCGACTGACTATGGCTACACCTTC.

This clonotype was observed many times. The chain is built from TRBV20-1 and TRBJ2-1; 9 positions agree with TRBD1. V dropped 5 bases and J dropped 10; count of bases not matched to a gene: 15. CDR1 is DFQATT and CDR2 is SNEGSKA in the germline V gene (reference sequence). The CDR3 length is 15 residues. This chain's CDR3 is CSAWGRDREEGEQFF. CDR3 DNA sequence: TGCAGTGCTTGGGGCCGGGACAGGGAAGAAGGGGAGCAGTTCTTC.

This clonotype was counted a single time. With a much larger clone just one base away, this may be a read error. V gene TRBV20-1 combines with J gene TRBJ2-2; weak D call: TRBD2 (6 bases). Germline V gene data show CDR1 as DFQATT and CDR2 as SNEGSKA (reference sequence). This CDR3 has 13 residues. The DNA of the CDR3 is TGCAGTGCTAGAGCGGGAGTAACCGGGGGGCTGTTTTTT. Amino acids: CSARAGVTGGLFF.

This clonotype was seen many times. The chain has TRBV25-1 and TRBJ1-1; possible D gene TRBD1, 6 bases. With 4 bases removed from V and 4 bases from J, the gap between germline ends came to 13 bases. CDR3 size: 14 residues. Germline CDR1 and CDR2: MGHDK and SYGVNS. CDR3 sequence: CASSAIRGATEAFF. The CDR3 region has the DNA TGTGCCAGCAGTGCTATCAGGGGAGCCACTGAAGCTTTCTTT.

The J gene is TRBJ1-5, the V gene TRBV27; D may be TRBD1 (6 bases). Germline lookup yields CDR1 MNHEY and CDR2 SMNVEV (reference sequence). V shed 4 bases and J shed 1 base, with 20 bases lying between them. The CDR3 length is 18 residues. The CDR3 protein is CASSSFLRGSGSNQPQHF. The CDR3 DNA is TGTGCCAGCAGTTCCTTCCTCAGGGGTTCTGGGAGCAATCAGCCCCAGCATTTT.

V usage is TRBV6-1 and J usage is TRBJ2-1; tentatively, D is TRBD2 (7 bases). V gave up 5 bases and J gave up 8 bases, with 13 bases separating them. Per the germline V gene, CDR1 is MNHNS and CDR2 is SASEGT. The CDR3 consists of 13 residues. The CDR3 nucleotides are TGTGCCAGCAGTCCGCGGGGGCCCCATGAGCAGTTCTTC. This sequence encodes CASSPRGPHEQFF.